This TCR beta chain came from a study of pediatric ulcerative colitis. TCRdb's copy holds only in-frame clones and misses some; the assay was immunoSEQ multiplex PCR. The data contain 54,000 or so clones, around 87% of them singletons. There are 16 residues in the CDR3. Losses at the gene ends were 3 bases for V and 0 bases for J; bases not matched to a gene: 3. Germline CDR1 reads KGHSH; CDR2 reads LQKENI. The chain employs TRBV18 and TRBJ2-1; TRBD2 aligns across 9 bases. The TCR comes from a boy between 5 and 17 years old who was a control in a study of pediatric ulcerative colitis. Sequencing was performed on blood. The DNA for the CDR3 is TGTGCCAGCTCACCTCTAGCGGGATTCTCCTACAATGAGCAGTTCTTC. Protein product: CASSPLAGFSYNEQFF.